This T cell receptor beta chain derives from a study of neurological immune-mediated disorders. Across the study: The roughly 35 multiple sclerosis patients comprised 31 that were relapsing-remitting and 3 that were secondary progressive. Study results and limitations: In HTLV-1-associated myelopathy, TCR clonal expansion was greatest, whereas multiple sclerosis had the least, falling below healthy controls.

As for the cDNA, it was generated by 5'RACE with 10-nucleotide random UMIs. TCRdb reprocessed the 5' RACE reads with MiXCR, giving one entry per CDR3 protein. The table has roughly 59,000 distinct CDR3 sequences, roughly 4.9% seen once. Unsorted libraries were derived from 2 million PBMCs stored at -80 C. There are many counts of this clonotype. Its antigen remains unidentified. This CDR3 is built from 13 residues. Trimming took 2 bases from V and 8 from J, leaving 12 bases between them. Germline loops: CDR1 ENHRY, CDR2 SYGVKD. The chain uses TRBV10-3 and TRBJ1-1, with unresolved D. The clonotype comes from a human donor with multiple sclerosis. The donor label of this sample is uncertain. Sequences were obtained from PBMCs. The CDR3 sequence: CAISEPDGREAFF. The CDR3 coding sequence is TGTGCCATCAGTGAGCCGGACGGTCGAGAAGCTTTCTTT.